These 27 T cell receptor beta chains originate from one sample sequenced in a study of blood T cell repertoires in COVID-19. TCRdb keeps only in-frame clones here, not all; method: immunoSEQ multiplex PCR. Here the sample spans 100,000 to 150,000 clones, around nine tenths being singletons. The sample was peripheral blood. The receptors stem from a man aged 50-59 years with acute or convalescent COVID-19.

The chain employs TRBV15 and TRBJ1-5; possibly TRBD1 for D (6 bases). V lost 3 bases to trimming and J lost 4 bases, with 16 bases between them. This CDR3 comprises 16 residues. Looked up from germline, CDR1 is LNHNV and CDR2 is YYDKDF (reference sequence). This chain's CDR3 is CATSRNRDKLNQPQHF. CDR3 DNA sequence: TGTGCCACCAGCAGGAACCGGGACAAACTTAATCAGCCCCAGCATTTT.

This clone was seen more than once but under ten times. This chain uses TRBV7-2 with TRBJ2-2; no clear D gene. V dropped 2 bases and J dropped 5 bases, with 9 bases sitting between them. CDR3 size: 14 residues. Germline V gene lookup returns CDR1 SGHTA and CDR2 FQGNSA. The CDR3 sequence: CASSLTSRTGELFF. For the CDR3, the DNA is TGTGCCAGCAGCTTAACGTCGAGGACCGGGGAGCTGTTTTTT.

This clone was counted a single time. The chain recombines TRBV9 with TRBJ2-1; D is ambiguous. V was cut by 2 bases and J by 0 bases, with 6 bases left in between. Germline V gene data show CDR1 as SGDLS and CDR2 as YYNGEE. The CDR3 is 14 residues long. The CDR3 region has the DNA TGTGCCAGCAGCGTCTCTAACTCCTACAATGAGCAGTTCTTC. Translating it yields CASSVSNSYNEQFF.

This clone came up once. V usage is TRBV11-2 and J usage is TRBJ2-7; 7 bases agree with TRBD2. Germline trimming cut 1 base from V and 2 bases from J; bases unmatched to any gene: 8. Germline-derived CDR1 and CDR2 are SGHAT and FQNNGV. The CDR3 loop spans 16 amino acids. The CDR3 sequence: CASSLVRASGAYEQYF. CDR3 nucleotides: TGTGCCAGCAGCTTAGTACGGGCTAGCGGTGCCTACGAGCAGTACTTC.

The rearrangement links TRBV14 to TRBJ2-3; D remains unclear. The CDR3 spans 15 residues. From germline, CDR1 is SGHDN and CDR2 FVKESK. Trimming stripped 0 bases from V and 2 bases from J, with 9 bases between. The CDR3 nucleotides are TGTGCCAGCAGCCAAGAGGTTAGATACACAGATACGCAGTATTTT. Encoded protein: CASSQEVRYTDTQYF. The full variable domain, with the rest looked up from reference TRBV14 and TRBJ2-3, is EAGVTQFPSHSVIEKGQTVTLRCDPISGHDNLYWYRRVMGKEIKFLLHFVKESKQDESGMPNNRFLAERTGGTYSTLKVQPAELEDSGVYFCASSQEVRYTDTQYFGPGTRLTVL.

The gene calls are TRBV18 and TRBJ1-5, with TRBD1 matching 7 bases. The CDR3 extends over 16 amino acids. Germline V gives CDR1 KGHSH, CDR2 LQKENI. V dropped 0 bases and J dropped 3; count of bases not matched to a gene: 5. The CDR3 loop is CASSPPETGANQPQHF. Written as DNA, the CDR3 is TGTGCCAGCTCACCACCGGAAACAGGGGCCAATCAGCCCCAGCATTTT.

V is TRBV20-1 and J is TRBJ2-2; maybe TRBD1 (6 bases). Germline CDR1 is DFQATT and CDR2 is SNEGSKA (reference sequence). The CDR3 is 16 residues long. V dropped 3 bases and J dropped 4 bases, with 18 bases sitting between them. Here the CDR3 reads CSASHGSRGGTGELFF. CDR3 in DNA: TGCAGTGCTAGTCATGGATCACGAGGGGGCACCGGGGAGCTGTTTTTT.

In DNA form, the CDR3 reads TGTGCCAGCAGCGTTGGAGGCGGGGCGCTTCGGGAGACCCAGTACTTC. Translation gives CASSVGGGALRETQYF. The chain joins TRBV9 to TRBJ2-5, with D possibly TRBD2 on 6 matching bases. Trimming left V 2 bases short and J 5 bases short, with 19 bases between. Germline V CDR1 and CDR2: SGDLS, YYNGEE. The CDR3 spans 16 residues.

V gene TRBV5-1 combines with J gene TRBJ1-6, with TRBD1 matching 7 bases. CDR1 and CDR2 from the germline V gene are SGHRS and YFSETQ. The CDR3 totals 16 residues. The V gene end was trimmed by 2 bases and the J gene end by 5 bases; junction bases not matched to a gene: 7. Written as DNA, the CDR3 is TGCGCCAGCAGCTTTACAGGGGCCGCTGATAATTCACCCCTCCACTTT. Protein sequence: CASSFTGAADNSPLHF. Using reference TRBV5-1 and TRBJ1-6 for the parts outside the CDR3, the full variable domain is KAGVTQTPRYLIKTRGQQVTLSCSPISGHRSVSWYQQTPGQGLQFLFEYFSETQRNKGNFPGRFSGRQFSNSRSEMNVSTLELGDSALYLCASSFTGAADNSPLHFGNGTRLTVT.

The sample holds a few counts of this clone. CDR3 nucleotide sequence: TGTGCCAGCAGCAAGGGACTAGCGGGAGCTCCAGAGACCCAGTACTTC. Amino acid sequence: CASSKGLAGAPETQYF. This chain links TRBV5-4 with TRBJ2-5; 14 nucleotides line up with TRBD2. V dropped 4 bases and J dropped 4; count of bases not matched to a gene: 6. Looked up from germline, CDR1 is SGHNT and CDR2 is YYREEE (reference sequence). The CDR3 length is 16 residues.

CDR3 nucleotide sequence: TGCGCCAGCAGCTACGACATCCGGACAGTCCTATTGGGGCAGTATTTT. Its translation is CASSYDIRTVLLGQYF. This chain joins TRBV4-1 and TRBJ2-3; TRBD1 is a possible D gene (6 bases). CDR1 is MGHRA and CDR2 is YSYEKL in the germline V gene. Deletions cut 5 bases from V and 11 bases from J, with 26 bases between. The CDR3 is made up of 16 amino acids.

This clone was observed a single time. The V gene is TRBV27, the J gene TRBJ1-2, with TRBD1 identical over 7 bases. V lost 4 bases and J lost 5; bases outside the gene matches: 7. CDR1 and CDR2 from the germline V gene are MNHEY and SMNVEV (reference sequence). This CDR3 is built from 14 residues. The CDR3 DNA reads as TGTGCCAGCAGTTCCCTGGGACAGCGATATGGCTACACCTTC. This codes for CASSSLGQRYGYTF.

The CDR3 bases are TGTGCCAGCAGCTTAGAAGGGACACTCTCCTACAATGAGCAGTTCTTC. This sequence encodes CASSLEGTLSYNEQFF. V gene TRBV11-3 combines with J gene TRBJ2-1; a weak D match, TRBD1 (6 bases). Germline CDR1 SGHNT, CDR2 YENEEA. Deletions cut 0 bases from V and 0 bases from J, with 9 bases between. This CDR3 is built from 16 residues.

This clone was seen only once. This chain links TRBV5-4 with TRBJ1-4; TRBD1 matches 7 bases. The germline V gene encodes CDR1 SGHNT and CDR2 YYREEE (reference sequence). Trimming removed 10 bases from V and 3 bases from J; junction bases left unmatched: 9. The CDR3 length is 14 residues. CDR3 loop: CAFKPGQPNEKLFF. CDR3 sequence (DNA): TGTGCCTTCAAACCGGGACAGCCTAATGAAAAACTGTTTTTT.

The rearrangement uses TRBV4-2 and TRBJ1-3, with TRBD1 identical over 7 bases. CDR3 size: 17 residues. V shed 1 base, J shed 0 bases, and the junction held 6 bases outside the gene matches. Germline V CDR1 and CDR2: LGHNA, YNFKEQ. DNA for the CDR3: TGTGCCAGCAGCCAAGGACAGGGATTAGACTCTGGAAACACCATATATTTT. This gives the protein CASSQGQGLDSGNTIYF.

The V call is TRBV3-1 (or the pseudogene TRBV3-2), the J call TRBJ1-4; 10 bases match TRBD1. CDR1 and CDR2 (germline): LGHDT, YNNKEL (reference sequence). Losses at the gene ends were 4 bases for V and 7 bases for J; bases not matched to a gene: 6. The CDR3 spans 15 residues. The CDR3, as DNA: TGTGCCAGCAGCCTCGACAGGGGGCTAGGTGAAAAACTGTTTTTT. Protein product: CASSLDRGLGEKLFF.

The rearrangement links TRBV18 to TRBJ1-5; D may be TRBD1 (6 bases). V was trimmed by 4 bases and J by 3 bases, leaving 10 bases between them. CDR3 length: 14 amino acids. Looked up from germline, CDR1 is KGHSH and CDR2 is LQKENI. In DNA form, the CDR3 reads TGTGCCAGCTCACAACAGGGACCCAATCAGCCCCAGCATTTT. Translated: CASSQQGPNQPQHF.

This sequence joins TRBV10-3 and TRBJ1-2; D might be TRBD1 (5 bases). The CDR3 spans 13 residues. Trimming cost V 0 bases and J 5 bases, with 7 bases left between them. Germline V gene sequence: CDR1 ENHRY, CDR2 SYGVKD. CDR3 nucleotide sequence: TGTGCCATCAGTGAGTCGGGGGGGTATGGCTACACCTTC. Translated, it gives CAISESGGYGYTF.

This clone came up once. The rearrangement links TRBV5-1 to TRBJ1-4; no firm D call. Germline CDR1 reads SGHRS; CDR2 reads YFSETQ. The germline V and J ends were trimmed by 2 bases and 3 bases, with 11 bases remaining between them. This CDR3 is 15 amino acids long. Here the CDR3 reads CASSFSLGANEKLFF. CDR3 bases: TGCGCCAGCAGCTTTAGCCTGGGAGCTAATGAAAAACTGTTTTTT.

The V gene is TRBV27, the J gene TRBJ2-7, with 12 positions matching TRBD2. There are 13 residues in the CDR3. CDR1 and CDR2 (germline): MNHEY, SMNVEV (reference sequence). Germline trimming cut 7 bases from V and 4 bases from J; bases unmatched to any gene: 2. This CDR3 reads CASKTSGGYEQYF. CDR3 coding DNA: TGTGCCAGCAAGACTAGCGGGGGATACGAGCAGTACTTC.

This clone occurred once. The rearrangement links TRBV5-8 to TRBJ1-5; D call uncertain. From germline, CDR1 is SGHTS and CDR2 YDEGEE. The CDR3 runs 17 residues. Trimming took 4 bases from V and 5 from J, leaving 22 bases between them. CDR3 sequence: CASSTREDLVIYQPQHF. CDR3 in DNA: TGTGCCAGCAGCACACGGGAGGACCTTGTTATCTATCAGCCCCAGCATTTT.

The rearrangement links TRBV6-5 to TRBJ1-2; 7 nucleotides match TRBD1. This CDR3 has 12 residues. CDR1 and CDR2 (germline): MNHEY, SVGAGI. V gave up 4 bases and J gave up 8 bases; unmatched junction bases: 4. The CDR3 here is CASSFKGQGYTF. CDR3 in DNA: TGTGCCAGCAGTTTCAAGGGACAGGGCTACACCTTC.

The rearrangement joins TRBV27 to TRBJ1-2; no reliable D call. V lost 5 bases and J 2 bases, leaving 9 bases between the germline ends. Germline lookup yields CDR1 MNHEY and CDR2 SMNVEV (reference sequence). The CDR3 loop spans 13 amino acids. The CDR3 DNA follows: TGTGCCAGCAGTCCCACCGAGAACTATGGCTACACCTTC. As protein: CASSPTENYGYTF.

About this clone itself: At one end the junction does not follow the germline gene, possibly because of a read error. In the same sample, other DNA sequences code for this CDR3. The genes are TRBV4-1 and TRBJ2-7, with a tentative D call TRBD1 (6 bases). Germline V CDR1 and CDR2: MGHRA, YSYEKL. This CDR3 region has 14 residues. The CDR3 DNA sequence: TGCGCCAGCAGTCAAGTAGGACAGTCCTACGAGCAGTACTTC. Translated, it gives CASSQVGQSYEQYF.

This clone was found a few times. This chain uses TRBV7-2 with TRBJ2-7; the D gene is possibly TRBD1 (5 bases). The V gene's germline CDR1 is SGHTA and CDR2 FQGNSA. The V end was cut by 5 bases, the J end by 5 bases, with 10 bases between. The CDR3 loop spans 12 amino acids. Here the CDR3 reads CASSRTPNEQYF. CDR3 nucleotides: TGTGCCAGCAGCCGGACACCGAACGAGCAGTACTTC. Supplemented by reference TRBV7-2 and TRBJ2-7, the full variable domain reads GAGVSQSPSNKVTEKGKDVELRCDPISGHTALYWYRQSLGQGLEFLIYFQGNSAPDKSGLPSDRFSAERTGGSVSTLTIQRTQQEDSAVYLCASSRTPNEQYFGPGTRLTVT.

V usage is TRBV3-1 (or the pseudogene TRBV3-2) and J usage is TRBJ2-1, with 7 bases that match TRBD2. Germline-derived CDR1 and CDR2 are LGHDT and YNNKEL (reference sequence). V gave up 6 bases and J gave up 4 bases; unmatched junction bases: 12. The CDR3 spans 16 residues. The CDR3: CASRKNLAESYNEQFF. The DNA of the CDR3 is TGTGCCAGCAGGAAGAACCTAGCGGAAAGTTACAATGAGCAGTTCTTC.

This chain connects TRBV7-8 to TRBJ1-1; possibly TRBD1 for D (5 bases). CDR3 size: 15 residues. Germline V lookup: CDR1 SGHVS, CDR2 FQNEAQ. V dropped 3 bases and J dropped 3 bases, with 14 bases sitting between them. The CDR3 nucleotides read TGTGCCAGCAGCTTTAGGGGCAGGTCGTACACTGAAGCTTTCTTT. Residues: CASSFRGRSYTEAFF. The variable domain in full, with the rest retrieved from reference TRBV7-8 and TRBJ1-1, is GAGVSQSPRYKVAKRGQDVALRCDPISGHVSLFWYQQALGQGPEFLTYFQNEAQLDKSGLPSDRFFAERPEGSVSTLKIQRTQQEDSAVYLCASSFRGRSYTEAFFGQGTRLTVV.